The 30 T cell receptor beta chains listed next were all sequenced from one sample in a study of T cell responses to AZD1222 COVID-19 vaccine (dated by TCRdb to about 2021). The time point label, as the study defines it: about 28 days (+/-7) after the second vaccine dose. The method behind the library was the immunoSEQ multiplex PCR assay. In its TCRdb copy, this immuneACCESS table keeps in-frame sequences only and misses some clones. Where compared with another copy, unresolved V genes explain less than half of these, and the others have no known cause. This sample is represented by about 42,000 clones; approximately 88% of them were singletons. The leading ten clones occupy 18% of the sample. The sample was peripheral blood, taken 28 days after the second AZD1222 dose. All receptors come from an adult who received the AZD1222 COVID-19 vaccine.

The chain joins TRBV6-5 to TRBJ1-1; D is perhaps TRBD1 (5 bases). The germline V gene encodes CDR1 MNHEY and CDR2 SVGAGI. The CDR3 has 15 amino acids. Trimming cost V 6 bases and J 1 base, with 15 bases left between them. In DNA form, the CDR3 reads TGTGCCAGCAGGCGAAGAGGGGAGGCGAACACTGAAGCTTTCTTT. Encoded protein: CASRRRGEANTEAFF.

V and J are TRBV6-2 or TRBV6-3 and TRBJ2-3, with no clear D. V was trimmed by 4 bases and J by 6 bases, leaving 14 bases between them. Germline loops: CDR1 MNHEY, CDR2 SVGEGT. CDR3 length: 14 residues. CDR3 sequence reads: CASSFPIGSDTQYF. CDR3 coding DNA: TGTGCCAGCAGTTTCCCTATTGGTTCGGATACGCAGTATTTT.

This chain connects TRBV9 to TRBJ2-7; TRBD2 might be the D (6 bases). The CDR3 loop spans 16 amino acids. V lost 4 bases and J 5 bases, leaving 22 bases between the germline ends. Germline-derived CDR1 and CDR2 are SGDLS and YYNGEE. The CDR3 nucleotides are TGTGCCAGCAGCTCAAGGGCAGGGACTTCTGGTGACGAGCAGTACTTC. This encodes CASSSRAGTSGDEQYF.

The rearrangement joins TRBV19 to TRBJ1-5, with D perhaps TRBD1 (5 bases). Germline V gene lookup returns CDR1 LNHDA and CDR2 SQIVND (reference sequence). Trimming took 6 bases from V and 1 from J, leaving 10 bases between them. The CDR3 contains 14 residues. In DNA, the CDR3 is TGTGCCAGTAGGCCTGGGGGAAGCAATCAGCCCCAGCATTTT. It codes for CASRPGGSNQPQHF.

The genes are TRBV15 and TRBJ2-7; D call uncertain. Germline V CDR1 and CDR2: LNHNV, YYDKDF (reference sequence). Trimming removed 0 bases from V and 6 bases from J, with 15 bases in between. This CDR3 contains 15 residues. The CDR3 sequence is CATSRDMDPQREQYF. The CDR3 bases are TGTGCCACCAGCAGAGATATGGACCCTCAGCGCGAGCAGTACTTC.

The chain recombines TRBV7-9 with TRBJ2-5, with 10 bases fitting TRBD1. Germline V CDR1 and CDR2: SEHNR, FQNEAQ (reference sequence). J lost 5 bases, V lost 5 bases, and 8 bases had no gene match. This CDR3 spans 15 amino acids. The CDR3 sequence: CASSQGTGEGETQYF. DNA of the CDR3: TGTGCCAGCAGCCAAGGGACAGGGGAAGGGGAGACCCAGTACTTC.

The CDR3 protein is CASSPLGSSYNSPLHF. CDR3 nucleotide sequence: TGCGCCAGCAGCCCACTCGGGAGCTCCTATAATTCACCCCTCCACTTT. The chain is built from TRBV5-1 and TRBJ1-6, with D hard to call. Germline CDR1 reads SGHRS; CDR2 reads YFSETQ. The CDR3 loop spans 16 amino acids. The V gene lost 4 bases and the J gene lost 0 bases, with 11 bases spanning the gap.

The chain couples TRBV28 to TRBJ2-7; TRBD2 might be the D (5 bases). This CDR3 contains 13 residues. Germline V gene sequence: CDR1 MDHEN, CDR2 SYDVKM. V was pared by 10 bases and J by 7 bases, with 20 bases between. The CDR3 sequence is CATLLIDGDEQYF. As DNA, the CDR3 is TGTGCCACCCTACTCATAGACGGGGATGAGCAGTACTTC.

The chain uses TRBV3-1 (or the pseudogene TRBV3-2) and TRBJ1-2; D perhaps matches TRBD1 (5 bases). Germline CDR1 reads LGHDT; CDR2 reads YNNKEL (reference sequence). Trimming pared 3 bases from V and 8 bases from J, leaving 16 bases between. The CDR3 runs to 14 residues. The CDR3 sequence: CASSQVAGDGGYTF. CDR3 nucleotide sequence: TGTGCCAGCAGCCAGGTGGCGGGGGATGGGGGCTACACCTTC.

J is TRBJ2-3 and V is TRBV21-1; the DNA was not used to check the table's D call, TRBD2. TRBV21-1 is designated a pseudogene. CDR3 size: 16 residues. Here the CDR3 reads CASSLGTSGGADTQYF. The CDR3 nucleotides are TGTGCCAGCAGCCTCGGGACTAGCGGGGGGGCTGATACGCAGTATTTT.

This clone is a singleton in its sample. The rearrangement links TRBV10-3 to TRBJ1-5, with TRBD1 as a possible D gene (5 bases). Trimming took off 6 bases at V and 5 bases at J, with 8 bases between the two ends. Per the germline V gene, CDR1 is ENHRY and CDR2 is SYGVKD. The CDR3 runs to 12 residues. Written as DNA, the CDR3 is TGTGCCATCAGGGACACCGATCAGCCCCAGCATTTT. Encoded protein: CAIRDTDQPQHF.

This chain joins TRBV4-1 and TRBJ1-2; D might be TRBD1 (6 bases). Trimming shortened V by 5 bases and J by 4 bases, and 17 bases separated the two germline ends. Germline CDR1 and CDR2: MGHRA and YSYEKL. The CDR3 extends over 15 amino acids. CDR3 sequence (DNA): TGCGCCAGCAGCGCTACAGGGCCCTCCTTCTATGGCTACACCTTC. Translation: CASSATGPSFYGYTF.

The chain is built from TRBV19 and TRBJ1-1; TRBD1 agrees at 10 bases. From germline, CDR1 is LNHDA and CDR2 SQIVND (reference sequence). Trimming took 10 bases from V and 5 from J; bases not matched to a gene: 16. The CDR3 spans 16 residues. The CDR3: CATIPITGQGGTEAFF. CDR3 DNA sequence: TGTGCCACCATCCCCATAACAGGACAGGGGGGGACTGAAGCTTTCTTT.

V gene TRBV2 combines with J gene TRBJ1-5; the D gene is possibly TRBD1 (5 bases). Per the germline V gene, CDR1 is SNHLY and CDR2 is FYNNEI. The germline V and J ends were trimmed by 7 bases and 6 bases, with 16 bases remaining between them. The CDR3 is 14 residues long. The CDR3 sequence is CASTREGPIQPQHF. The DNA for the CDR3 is TGTGCCAGCACCCGGGAGGGACCCATTCAGCCCCAGCATTTT.

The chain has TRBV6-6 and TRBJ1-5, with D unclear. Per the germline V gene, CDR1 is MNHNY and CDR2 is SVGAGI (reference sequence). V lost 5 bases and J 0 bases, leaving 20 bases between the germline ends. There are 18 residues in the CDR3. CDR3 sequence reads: CASSPPEITTYSNQPQHF. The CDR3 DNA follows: TGTGCCAGCAGTCCCCCTGAAATAACCACGTATAGCAATCAGCCCCAGCATTTT.

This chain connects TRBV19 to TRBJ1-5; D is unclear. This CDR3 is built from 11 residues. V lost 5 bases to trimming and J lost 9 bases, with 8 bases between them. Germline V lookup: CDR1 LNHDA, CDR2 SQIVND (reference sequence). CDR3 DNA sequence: TGTGCCAGTAGTCGGGGAGGGCCCCAGCATTTT. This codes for CASSRGGPQHF.

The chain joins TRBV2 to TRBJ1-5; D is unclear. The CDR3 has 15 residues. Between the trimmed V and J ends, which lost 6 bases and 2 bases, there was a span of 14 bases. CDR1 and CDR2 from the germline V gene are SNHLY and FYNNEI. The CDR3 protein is CASRIWGEGNQPQHF. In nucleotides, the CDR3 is TGTGCCAGCAGGATCTGGGGAGAAGGCAATCAGCCCCAGCATTTT.

This chain's CDR3 is CASSVSGQGRYGYTF. In DNA, the CDR3 is TGCGCCAGCAGTGTATCGGGACAGGGTAGGTATGGCTACACCTTC. The chain is built from TRBV10-1 and TRBJ1-2, with 9 bases identical to TRBD1. CDR1 is WNHNN, CDR2 SYGVQD, per germline (reference sequence). The CDR3 runs to 15 residues. V lost 4 bases to trimming and J lost 5 bases; unmatched junction nucleotides: 8.

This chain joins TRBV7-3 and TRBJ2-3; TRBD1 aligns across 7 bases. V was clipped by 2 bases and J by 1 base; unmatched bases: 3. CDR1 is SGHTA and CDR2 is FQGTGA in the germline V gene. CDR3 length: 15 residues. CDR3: CASSLLTGGTDTQYF. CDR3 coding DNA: TGTGCCAGCAGCTTACTTACAGGGGGCACAGATACGCAGTATTTT.

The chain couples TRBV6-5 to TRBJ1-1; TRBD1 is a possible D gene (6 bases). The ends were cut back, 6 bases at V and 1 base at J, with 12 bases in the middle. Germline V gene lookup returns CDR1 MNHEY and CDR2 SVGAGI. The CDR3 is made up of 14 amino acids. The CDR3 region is CASRRTESNTEAFF. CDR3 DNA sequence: TGTGCCAGCAGAAGGACAGAGTCGAACACTGAAGCTTTCTTT.

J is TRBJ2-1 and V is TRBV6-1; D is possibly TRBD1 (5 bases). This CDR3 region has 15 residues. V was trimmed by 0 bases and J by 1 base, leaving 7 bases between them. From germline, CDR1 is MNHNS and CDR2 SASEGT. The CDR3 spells CASSEATGSYNEQFF. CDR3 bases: TGTGCCAGCAGTGAAGCTACAGGTTCCTACAATGAGCAGTTCTTC.

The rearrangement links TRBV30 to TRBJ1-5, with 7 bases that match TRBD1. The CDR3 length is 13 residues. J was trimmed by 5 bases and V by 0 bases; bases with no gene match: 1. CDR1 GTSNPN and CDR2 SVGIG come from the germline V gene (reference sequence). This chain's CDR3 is CAWSVGTDQPQHF. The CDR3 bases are TGTGCCTGGAGTGTCGGGACAGATCAGCCCCAGCATTTT.

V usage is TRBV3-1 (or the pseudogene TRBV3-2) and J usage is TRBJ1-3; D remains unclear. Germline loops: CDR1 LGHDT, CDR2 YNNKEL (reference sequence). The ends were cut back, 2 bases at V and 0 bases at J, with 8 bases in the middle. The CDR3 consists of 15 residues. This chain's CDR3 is CASSQTVISGNTIYF. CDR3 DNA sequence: TGTGCCAGCAGCCAAACAGTTATCTCTGGAAACACCATATATTTT.

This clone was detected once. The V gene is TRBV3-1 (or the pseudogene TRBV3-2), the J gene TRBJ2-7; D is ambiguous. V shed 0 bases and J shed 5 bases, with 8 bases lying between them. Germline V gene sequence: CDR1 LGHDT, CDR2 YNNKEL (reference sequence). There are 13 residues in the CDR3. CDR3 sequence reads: CASSQDPGNEQYF. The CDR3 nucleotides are TGTGCCAGCAGCCAAGACCCTGGGAACGAGCAGTACTTC.

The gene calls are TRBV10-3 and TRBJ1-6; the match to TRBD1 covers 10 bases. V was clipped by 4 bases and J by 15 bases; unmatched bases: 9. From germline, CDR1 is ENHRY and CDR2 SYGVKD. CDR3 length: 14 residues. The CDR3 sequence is CAISVGTGASHLHF. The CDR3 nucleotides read TGTGCCATCAGTGTCGGGACAGGGGCCTCCCACCTCCACTTT.

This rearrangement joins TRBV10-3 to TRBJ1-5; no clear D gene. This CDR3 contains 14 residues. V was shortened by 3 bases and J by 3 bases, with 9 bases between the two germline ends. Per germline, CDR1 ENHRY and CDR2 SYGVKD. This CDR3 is CAISEEYPNQPQHF. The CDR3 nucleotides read TGTGCCATCAGTGAAGAATACCCCAATCAGCCCCAGCATTTT.

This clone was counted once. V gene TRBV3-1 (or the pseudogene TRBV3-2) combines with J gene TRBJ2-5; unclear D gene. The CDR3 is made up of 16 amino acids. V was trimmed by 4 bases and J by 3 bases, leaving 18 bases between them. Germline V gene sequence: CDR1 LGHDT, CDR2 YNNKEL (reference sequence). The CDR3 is CASSPGPTLIEETQYF. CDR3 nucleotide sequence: TGTGCCAGCAGCCCGGGTCCCACTTTGATAGAAGAGACCCAGTACTTC.

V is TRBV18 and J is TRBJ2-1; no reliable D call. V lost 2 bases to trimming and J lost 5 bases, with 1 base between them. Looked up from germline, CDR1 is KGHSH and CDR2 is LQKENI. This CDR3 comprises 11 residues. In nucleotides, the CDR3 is TGTGCCAGCTCACCAAACAATGAGCAGTTCTTC. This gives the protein CASSPNNEQFF.

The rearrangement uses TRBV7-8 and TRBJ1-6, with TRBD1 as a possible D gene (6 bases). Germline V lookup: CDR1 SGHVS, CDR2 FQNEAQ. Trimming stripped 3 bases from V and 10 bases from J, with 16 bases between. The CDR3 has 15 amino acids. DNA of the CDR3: TGTGCCAGCAGCTTCCCAGGGGCTCTCAACTCACCCCTCCACTTT. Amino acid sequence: CASSFPGALNSPLHF.

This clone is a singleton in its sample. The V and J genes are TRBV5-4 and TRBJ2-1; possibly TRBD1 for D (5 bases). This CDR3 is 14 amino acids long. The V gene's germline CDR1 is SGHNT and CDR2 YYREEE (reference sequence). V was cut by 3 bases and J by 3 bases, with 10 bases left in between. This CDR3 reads CASSSAGLYNEQFF. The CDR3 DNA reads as TGTGCCAGCAGCTCCGCAGGGCTCTACAATGAGCAGTTCTTC.